These 15 T cell receptor beta chains were sequenced from one sample in a study of beta chain features in type 1 diabetes listed by TCRdb under 2018. Libraries were prepared through the immunoSEQ multiplex PCR assay. The entire isolated RNA was reverse transcribed using the High Capacity cDNA Reverse Transcription Kit, and thus expressed TCRB transcripts were sequenced. In TCRdb, the immuneACCESS table is reduced to in-frame sequences with V and J assigned. These tables do not hold every clone; where another copy was compared, an unresolved V gene accounts for under half, and the others remain unexplained. In this sample the table shows around 310,000 clones, about 13% of which occur a single time. The top ten clonotypes cover about 0.016% of the sample. What the research found in general, with its limitations: Type 1 diabetes patients showed a moderate but significant shortening of TCRB CDR3 length in all four CD4+ subsets.

What these receptors recognize is not known. Sequenced sample: naive CD4+ T cells from blood. Read against the paper, the sample's cell subset or site label means: true naive CD4+ T cells. All receptors derive from a woman under 30 with type 1 diabetes.

The sample holds a few counts of this clone. V is TRBV2 and J is TRBJ2-3; D not certain. Germline V gene data show CDR1 as SNHLY and CDR2 as FYNNEI. The CDR3 spans 15 residues. Trimming pared 7 bases from V and 3 bases from J, leaving 17 bases between. DNA of the CDR3: TGTGCCAGCACCCTACTGCAATCTCGGACAGATACGCAGTATTTT. Amino acids: CASTLLQSRTDTQYF.

This clone turned up a few times. This chain connects TRBV9 to TRBJ2-1, with TRBD2 matching 11 bases. The CDR3 spans 16 residues. The V segment lost 0 bases and the J segment 9 bases; nucleotides outside the gene matches: 8. Germline V gives CDR1 SGDLS, CDR2 YYNGEE. This chain's CDR3 is CASSVEVSGREGEQFF. DNA of the CDR3: TGTGCCAGCAGCGTAGAGGTTAGCGGGAGGGAAGGTGAGCAGTTCTTC.

This clone was seen a few times. This sequence joins TRBV28 and TRBJ2-2, with TRBD1 matching 8 bases. This CDR3 contains 15 residues. Trimming at V came to 9 bases and at J to 4 bases, leaving 10 bases not matched to a gene. Germline CDR1 reads MDHEN; CDR2 reads SYDVKM. CDR3 amino acids: CASTAGGGRTGELFF. The CDR3 DNA reads as TGTGCCAGTACCGCAGGGGGCGGTCGCACCGGGGAGCTGTTTTTT.

The chain has TRBV11-1 and TRBJ1-3, with D tentatively TRBD1 (5 bases). This CDR3 has 15 amino acids. With 6 bases removed from V and 4 bases from J, the gap between germline ends came to 16 bases. CDR1 SGHAT and CDR2 FQDESV come from the germline V gene (reference sequence). The CDR3 DNA reads as TGTGCCAGCAGACCACAGGATCTTGGAGGAAACACCATATATTTT. Its protein is CASRPQDLGGNTIYF.

This clone was found a few times. V usage is TRBV5-1 and J usage is TRBJ2-7, with a possible D match to TRBD2 (6 bases). V shed 4 bases and J shed 3 bases, with 14 bases lying between them. The CDR3 covers 14 residues. Germline CDR1 reads SGHRS; CDR2 reads YFSETQ. This CDR3 reads CASSPGGRIYEQYF. The CDR3 DNA reads TGCGCCAGCAGCCCCGGAGGGCGGATCTACGAGCAGTACTTC. The variable domain in full, completed from reference TRBV5-1 and TRBJ2-7, reads KAGVTQTPRYLIKTRGQQVTLSCSPISGHRSVSWYQQTPGQGLQFLFEYFSETQRNKGNFPGRFSGRQFSNSRSEMNVSTLELGDSALYLCASSPGGRIYEQYFGPGTRLTVT.

V and J are TRBV19 and TRBJ1-1; D gene ambiguous. Germline V gene lookup returns CDR1 LNHDA and CDR2 SQIVND (reference sequence). This CDR3 has 12 residues. V lost 3 bases, J lost 5 bases, and 7 bases lay in between. CDR3 sequence reads: CASSMRFTEAFF. As DNA, the CDR3 is TGTGCCAGTAGTATGCGGTTTACTGAAGCTTTCTTT.

The sample holds a few counts of this clone. The V and J genes are TRBV27 and TRBJ2-7, with a tentative D call TRBD2 (6 bases). Trimming took 5 bases from V and 0 from J, leaving 11 bases between them. The germline V gene encodes CDR1 MNHEY and CDR2 SMNVEV (reference sequence). The length of the CDR3 is 14 residues. The CDR3 nucleotides are TGTGCCAGCAGTCGTAGCGGTAACTCCTACGAGCAGTACTTC. Amino acid sequence: CASSRSGNSYEQYF.

CDR3 in amino acids: CASSLQGHTEAFF. The CDR3 region has the DNA TGCGCCAGCAGCCTACAGGGTCACACTGAAGCTTTCTTT. The gene calls are TRBV5-1 and TRBJ1-1, with D tentatively TRBD1 (6 bases). The CDR3 is 13 residues long. The germline V gene encodes CDR1 SGHRS and CDR2 YFSETQ. V was trimmed by 4 bases and J by 3 bases, leaving 10 bases between them.

The chain links TRBV18 to TRBJ1-1; D gene uncertain. Per germline, CDR1 KGHSH and CDR2 LQKENI. The CDR3 is made up of 13 amino acids. Trimming pared 3 bases from V and 1 base from J, leaving 6 bases between. Here the CDR3 DNA reads TGTGCCAGCTCACCGAGGGAGAACACTGAAGCTTTCTTT. Residues: CASSPRENTEAFF.

This clone has just a few counts. The CDR3 is CASSVGSGNSYEQYF. The CDR3 nucleotides read TGTGCCAGCAGCGTAGGTAGCGGAAACTCCTACGAGCAGTACTTC. V gene TRBV9 combines with J gene TRBJ2-7, with a possible D match to TRBD2 (6 bases). Trimming cost V 0 bases and J 0 bases, with 10 bases left between them. Germline V CDR1 and CDR2: SGDLS, YYNGEE. The CDR3 length is 15 residues.

The sample holds a few counts of this clone. V is TRBV7-2 and J is TRBJ2-5, with D possibly being TRBD1 (5 bases). Germline-derived CDR1 and CDR2 are SGHTA and FQGNSA. This CDR3 has 15 residues. The V end was cut by 2 bases, the J end by 4 bases, with 14 bases between. CDR3 residues: CASSLSPTGRETQYF. As DNA, the CDR3 is TGTGCCAGCAGCTTATCCCCTACAGGACGAGAGACCCAGTACTTC.

In this sample, this clone turned up a few times. This rearrangement joins TRBV9 to TRBJ2-2; D remains unclear. V was shortened by 2 bases and J by 7 bases, with 12 bases between the two germline ends. This CDR3 contains 14 residues. The V gene's germline CDR1 is SGDLS and CDR2 YYNGEE. CDR3 protein: CASSVLTTRGELFF. In DNA, the CDR3 is TGTGCCAGCAGCGTCCTCACTACCCGCGGGGAGCTGTTTTTT.

This clone was counted a few times. The chain carries TRBV6-5 and TRBJ1-2; TRBD1 matches 8 bases. V dropped 5 bases and J dropped 4; count of bases not matched to a gene: 9. Germline V CDR1 and CDR2: MNHEY, SVGAGI. The CDR3 loop spans 15 amino acids. As DNA, the CDR3 is TGTGCCAGCAGTCCCCGGACAGGGTACCTCTATGGCTACACCTTC. Its translation: CASSPRTGYLYGYTF.

This clone was counted a few times. The V call is TRBV12-5, the J call TRBJ2-1; 11 positions match TRBD1. The ends lost 5 bases at V and 5 bases at J; junction bases unmatched: 2. CDR3 size: 14 residues. Germline-derived CDR1 and CDR2 are LGHNT and FRNRAP. The CDR3: CASGAGQGDNEQFF. The CDR3 coding sequence is TGTGCTAGTGGTGCGGGACAGGGGGACAATGAGCAGTTCTTC.

This clone has only a few counts. The chain carries TRBV11-2 and TRBJ2-5, with 7 positions matching TRBD1. In germline, CDR1 is SGHAT, CDR2 FQNNGV. This CDR3 region has 16 residues. V shed 1 base and J 5 bases; nucleotides not matched to a gene: 10. This CDR3 is CASSLVVLRGLETQYF. The CDR3 nucleotides are TGTGCCAGCAGCTTAGTTGTACTTAGGGGGCTGGAGACCCAGTACTTC. The full variable domain, completed using reference TRBV11-2 and TRBJ2-5, is EAGVAQSPRYKIIEKRQSVAFWCNPISGHATLYWYQQILGQGPKLLIQFQNNGVVDDSQLPKDRFSAERLKGVDSTLKIQPAKLEDSAVYLCASSLVVLRGLETQYFGPGTRLLVL.